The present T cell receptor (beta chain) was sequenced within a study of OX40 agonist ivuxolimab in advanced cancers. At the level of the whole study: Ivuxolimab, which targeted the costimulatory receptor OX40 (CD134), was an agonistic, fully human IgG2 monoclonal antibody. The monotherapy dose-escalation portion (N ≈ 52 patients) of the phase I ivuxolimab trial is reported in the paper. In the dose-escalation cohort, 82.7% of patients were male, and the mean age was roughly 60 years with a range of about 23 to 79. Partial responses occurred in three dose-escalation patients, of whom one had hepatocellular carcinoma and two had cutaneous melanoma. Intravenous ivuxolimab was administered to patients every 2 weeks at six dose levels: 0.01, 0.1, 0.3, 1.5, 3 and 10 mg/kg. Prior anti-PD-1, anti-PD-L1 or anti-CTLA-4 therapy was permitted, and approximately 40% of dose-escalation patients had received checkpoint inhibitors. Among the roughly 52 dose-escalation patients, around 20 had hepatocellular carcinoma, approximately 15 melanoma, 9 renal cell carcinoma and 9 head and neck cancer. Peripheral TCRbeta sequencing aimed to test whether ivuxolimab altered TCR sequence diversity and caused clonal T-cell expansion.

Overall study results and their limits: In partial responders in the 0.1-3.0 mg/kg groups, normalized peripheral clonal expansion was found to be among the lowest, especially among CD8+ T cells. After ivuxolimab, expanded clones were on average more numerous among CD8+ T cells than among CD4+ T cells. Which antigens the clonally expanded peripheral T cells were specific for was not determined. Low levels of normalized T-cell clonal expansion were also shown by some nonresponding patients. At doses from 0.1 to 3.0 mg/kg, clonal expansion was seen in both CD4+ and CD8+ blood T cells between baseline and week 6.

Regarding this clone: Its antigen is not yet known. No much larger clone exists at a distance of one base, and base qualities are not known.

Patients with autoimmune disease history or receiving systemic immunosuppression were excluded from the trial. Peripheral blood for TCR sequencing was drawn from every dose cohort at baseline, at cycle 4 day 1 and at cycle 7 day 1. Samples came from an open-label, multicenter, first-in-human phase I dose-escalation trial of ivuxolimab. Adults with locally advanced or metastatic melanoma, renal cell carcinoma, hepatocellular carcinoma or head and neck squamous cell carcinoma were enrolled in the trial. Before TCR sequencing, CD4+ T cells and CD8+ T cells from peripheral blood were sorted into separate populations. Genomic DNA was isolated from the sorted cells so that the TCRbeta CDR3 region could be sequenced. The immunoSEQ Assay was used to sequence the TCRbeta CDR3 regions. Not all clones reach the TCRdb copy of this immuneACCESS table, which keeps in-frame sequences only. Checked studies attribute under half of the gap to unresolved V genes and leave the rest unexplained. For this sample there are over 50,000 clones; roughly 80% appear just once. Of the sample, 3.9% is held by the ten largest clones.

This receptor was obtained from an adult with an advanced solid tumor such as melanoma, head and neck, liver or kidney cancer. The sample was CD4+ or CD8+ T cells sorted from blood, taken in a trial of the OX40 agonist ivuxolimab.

The DNA sequence is as follows: TGCGCCAGCAGCCGGGACGGGTACACTGAAGCTTTCTTT. This gives the protein CASSRDGYTEAFF. The sequence links TRBV5-1 to TRBJ1-1; possibly the D gene is TRBD1, per 5 matching bases. There are 13 amino acids in the CDR3, from cysteine to phenylalanine inclusive. Just the 39-base CDR3 DNA is kept, in frame starting at base 1. V drops 4 bases and J drops 3 bases, leaving 10 bases in between. As encoded in the germline V gene, CDR1 is SGHRS while CDR2 is YFSETQ.